Shown below are 27 T cell receptor beta chains from a single sample sequenced in a study of cytomegalovirus exposure and HLA in healthy donors. Primers included in the PCR were 60 Vbeta and 13 Jbeta primers. Libraries were prepared by immunoSEQ multiplex PCR; TCRdb keeps only in-frame clonotypes and omits some of them. The profile covers 200,000 to 250,000 clones, with approximately 83% appearing a single time and 0.71% taken by the ten largest. The material sequenced was PBMCs. The receptors were sampled from a boy aged 2-15 years in good health and CMV-seronegative.

The chain couples TRBV25-1 to TRBJ2-7; possible D gene TRBD1, 5 bases. Per the germline V gene, CDR1 is MGHDK and CDR2 is SYGVNS. V lost 3 bases to trimming and J lost 2 bases, with 14 bases between them. The CDR3 contains 15 residues. The CDR3 region is CASSESGRAAYEQYF. CDR3 nucleotides: TGTGCCAGCAGTGAGTCTGGCAGGGCCGCCTACGAGCAGTACTTC.

To note about this clone: Compared with germline, one end of the junction differs, possibly owing to a read error. The genes are TRBV7-9 and TRBJ1-2, with no clear D. CDR3 length equals 13 residues. Germline V gene lookup returns CDR1 SEHNR and CDR2 FQNEAQ (reference sequence). CDR3 amino acids: CSSSLSGVYGYTF. The CDR3 region has the DNA TGTTCCAGCAGCTTGAGCGGCGTCTATGGCTACACCTTC.

The chain carries TRBV5-4 and TRBJ2-2; possible D gene TRBD2, 6 bases. V was pared by 4 bases and J by 3 bases, with 10 bases between. The CDR3 loop spans 14 amino acids. The V gene's germline CDR1 is SGHNT and CDR2 YYREEE (reference sequence). CDR3 coding DNA: TGTGCCAGCAGCCGGACTACCGACACCGGGGAGCTGTTTTTT. It yields the protein CASSRTTDTGELFF.

V and J are TRBV6-5 and TRBJ2-4, with TRBD1 as a possible D gene (6 bases). CDR1 is MNHEY and CDR2 is SVGAGI in the germline V gene. CDR3 length: 14 residues. V was clipped by 5 bases and J by 7 bases, with 15 bases between them. The CDR3 spells CASSEPRGRNIQYF. The CDR3 nucleotides are TGTGCCAGCAGTGAACCCAGGGGAAGGAACATTCAGTACTTC.

J is TRBJ2-1 and V is TRBV30; 10 bases match TRBD2. V shed 5 bases and J 7 bases; nucleotides not matched to a gene: 8. The CDR3 length is 14 residues. The germline CDR1 and CDR2 sequences are GTSNPN and SVGIG (reference sequence). CDR3 region: CAWDVSGGANEQFF. Here the CDR3 DNA reads TGTGCCTGGGACGTAAGCGGGGGGGCTAATGAGCAGTTCTTC.

The V and J genes are TRBV5-6 and TRBJ2-1; 9 nucleotides align to TRBD2. The CDR3 is 17 residues long. Trimming cost V 0 bases and J 4 bases; bases outside gene matches: 8. Germline V CDR1 and CDR2: SGHDT, YYEEEE. DNA of the CDR3: TGTGCCAGCAGCTTGGGGGTAGCGGGAGAACAATACAATGAGCAGTTCTTC. Translation gives CASSLGVAGEQYNEQFF.

In DNA, the CDR3 is TGTGCCAGTAGTATAGGCAGGAGGGGATGGGATCAGCCCCAGCATTTT. Amino acid sequence: CASSIGRRGWDQPQHF. The V gene is TRBV19, the J gene TRBJ1-5, with D possibly matching TRBD1 (5 bases). The CDR3 loop spans 16 amino acids. With 1 base removed from V and 5 bases from J, the gap between germline ends came to 15 bases. Looked up from germline, CDR1 is LNHDA and CDR2 is SQIVND (reference sequence).

The rearrangement joins TRBV6-1 to TRBJ1-4; a possible D gene is TRBD1 (5 bases). The CDR3 extends over 14 amino acids. Germline CDR1 MNHNS, CDR2 SASEGT. V was cut by 4 bases and J by 8 bases, with 14 bases left in between. The CDR3 nucleotides are TGTGCCAGCAGTGGCGGGGGGGGGAGCGAAAAACTGTTTTTT. Translating gives CASSGGGGSEKLFF.

This sequence joins TRBV27 and TRBJ2-3; TRBD2 matches 7 bases. CDR1 is MNHEY and CDR2 is SMNVEV in the germline V gene (reference sequence). Trimming at V came to 0 bases and at J to 5 bases, leaving 20 bases not matched to a gene. This CDR3 region has 20 residues. The CDR3 DNA reads as TGTGCCAGCAGTTTATCAATCGTGGCGGCGGGAGACGATTGGCTAGATACGCAGTATTTT. Its translation is CASSLSIVAAGDDWLDTQYF.

This chain connects TRBV5-1 to TRBJ2-3; a possible D gene is TRBD2 (6 bases). V lost 4 bases and J lost 2, with 14 bases in between. Germline assignment: CDR1 SGHRS and CDR2 YFSETQ. The CDR3 is 15 amino acids. CDR3 region: CASSPGTYTTDTQYF. The DNA for the CDR3 is TGCGCCAGCAGCCCCGGGACTTATACCACAGATACGCAGTATTTT. Full variable domain (rest looked up from reference TRBV5-1 and TRBJ2-3): KAGVTQTPRYLIKTRGQQVTLSCSPISGHRSVSWYQQTPGQGLQFLFEYFSETQRNKGNFPGRFSGRQFSNSRSEMNVSTLELGDSALYLCASSPGTYTTDTQYFGPGTRLTVL.

The chain has TRBV2 and TRBJ2-7; D may be TRBD1 (6 bases). Germline V lookup: CDR1 SNHLY, CDR2 FYNNEI. V dropped 6 bases and J dropped 0 bases, with 15 bases sitting between them. This CDR3 has 15 amino acids. As DNA, the CDR3 is TGTGCCAGCAGGGAGGACAGAACAAGCTCCTACGAGCAGTACTTC. Protein: CASREDRTSSYEQYF.

The rearrangement uses TRBV13 and TRBJ1-1; perhaps TRBD1 as D (5 bases). Trimming removed 5 bases from V and 7 bases from J, with 14 bases in between. Per germline, CDR1 PRHDT and CDR2 FYEKMQ (reference sequence). The CDR3 contains 13 residues. The CDR3 DNA sequence: TGTGCCAGCAGCCCTCAGGGAAGAAGTGAAGCTTTCTTT. Translated: CASSPQGRSEAFF.

The rearrangement joins TRBV2 to TRBJ1-3; TRBD1 agrees at 9 bases. The CDR3 runs to 17 residues. Germline CDR1 and CDR2: SNHLY and FYNNEI. Trimming at V came to 6 bases and at J to 3 bases, leaving 12 bases not matched to a gene. The CDR3 region is CASSENHRGLYGNTIYF. CDR3 nucleotides: TGTGCCAGCAGCGAAAACCACAGGGGGCTCTATGGAAACACCATATATTTT. The full variable domain, with the rest looked up from reference TRBV2 and TRBJ1-3, is EPEVTQTPSHQVTQMGQEVILRCVPISNHLYFYWYRQILGQKVEFLVSFYNNEISEKSEIFDDQFSVERPDGSNFTLKIRSTKLEDSAMYFCASSENHRGLYGNTIYFGEGSWLTVV.

Only one count was recorded for this clone. The chain recombines TRBV30 with TRBJ2-7, with D possibly being TRBD2 (6 bases). This CDR3 spans 14 amino acids. From germline, CDR1 is GTSNPN and CDR2 SVGIG (reference sequence). The ends were cut back, 2 bases at V and 4 bases at J, with 15 bases in the middle. The CDR3 reads CAWSPPRGEYEQYF. The DNA of the CDR3 is TGTGCCTGGAGTCCTCCGCGGGGAGAGTACGAGCAGTACTTC.

This chain links TRBV19 with TRBJ2-7, with 9 bases aligning to TRBD1. The CDR3 totals 14 residues. The V gene end was trimmed by 1 base and the J gene end by 6 bases; junction bases not matched to a gene: 4. Per the germline V gene, CDR1 is LNHDA and CDR2 is SQIVND (reference sequence). This CDR3 is CASSIGTGVSEQYF. The CDR3 DNA reads as TGTGCCAGTAGTATAGGGACAGGGGTAAGCGAGCAGTACTTC. Based on the CDR3 plus reference TRBV19 and TRBJ2-7, the full variable domain is DGGITQSPKYLFRKEGQNVTLSCEQNLNHDAMYWYRQDPGQGLRLIYYSQIVNDFQKGDIAEGYSVSREKKESFPLTVTSAQKNPTAFYLCASSIGTGVSEQYFGPGTRLTVT.

The chain is built from TRBV5-1 and TRBJ2-3; 12 nucleotides align to TRBD2. Germline CDR1 and CDR2: SGHRS and YFSETQ. CDR3 length: 16 residues. V was clipped by 0 bases and J by 5 bases; unmatched bases: 4. DNA for the CDR3: TGCGCCAGCAGCTTGGTCAGGACTAGCGGGATAGATACGCAGTATTTT. It translates to CASSLVRTSGIDTQYF.

The CDR3 sequence is CASSPRDRGYEQYF. CDR3 nucleotide sequence: TGTGCCAGCAGCCCCCGGGACAGGGGATACGAGCAGTACTTC. This chain joins TRBV7-9 and TRBJ2-5, with TRBD1 matching over 10 bases. Near its end, the DNA agrees better with TRBJ2-7, so the J call may be wrong. There are 14 residues in the CDR3. Germline-derived CDR1 and CDR2 are SEHNR and FQNEAQ (reference sequence).

Only a few counts were recorded for this clone. The chain joins TRBV6-1 to TRBJ2-2; D gene uncertain. The CDR3 totals 15 residues. V gave up 4 bases and J gave up 1 base, with 10 bases separating them. Germline V gene lookup returns CDR1 MNHNS and CDR2 SASEGT. DNA of the CDR3: TGTGCCAGCAGTGGCACTAAGGAGAACACCGGGGAGCTGTTTTTT. This translates into CASSGTKENTGELFF.

V gene TRBV2 combines with J gene TRBJ2-5; no reliable D call. V dropped 4 bases and J dropped 2 bases, with 5 bases sitting between them. The CDR3 contains 12 residues. From germline, CDR1 is SNHLY and CDR2 FYNNEI. The CDR3 loop is CASSAVQETQYF. CDR3 nucleotides: TGTGCCAGCAGTGCGGTTCAAGAGACCCAGTACTTC.

Only one count was recorded for this clone. The CDR3 here is CASSQVLAGVRETQYF. CDR3 nucleotides: TGTGCCAGCAGCCAAGTCCTAGCGGGAGTTCGAGAGACCCAGTACTTC. The gene calls are TRBV4-2 and TRBJ2-5; 10 nucleotides match TRBD2. The trim removed 1 base at V and 4 bases at J, leaving 6 bases unmatched. The CDR3 has 16 amino acids. In germline, CDR1 is LGHNA, CDR2 YNFKEQ.

A single count supports this clone. V and J are TRBV19 and TRBJ1-5; perhaps TRBD1 as D (5 bases). V was trimmed by 5 bases and J by 3 bases, leaving 23 bases between them. Germline V gene lookup returns CDR1 LNHDA and CDR2 SQIVND (reference sequence). CDR3 size: 18 residues. CDR3 in amino acids: CASSLWGVDIGSNQPQHF. The CDR3 DNA follows: TGTGCCAGTAGTCTGTGGGGGGTCGATATCGGGTCCAATCAGCCCCAGCATTTT. Variable domain in full (rest from reference TRBV19 and TRBJ1-5): DGGITQSPKYLFRKEGQNVTLSCEQNLNHDAMYWYRQDPGQGLRLIYYSQIVNDFQKGDIAEGYSVSREKKESFPLTVTSAQKNPTAFYLCASSLWGVDIGSNQPQHFGDGTRLSIL.

The V gene is TRBV5-6, the J gene TRBJ2-7, with TRBD1 matching 10 bases. V lost 4 bases, J lost 0 bases, and 10 bases stayed unmatched. This CDR3 region has 17 residues. Germline lookup yields CDR1 SGHDT and CDR2 YYEEEE. The CDR3 nucleotides read TGTGCCAGCAGCCGACAGGGGGCATATCTAATCTCCTACGAGCAGTACTTC. It is translated as CASSRQGAYLISYEQYF.

This chain connects TRBV9 to TRBJ2-5; D ambiguous. The CDR3 sequence is 15 residues long. CDR1 and CDR2 (germline): SGDLS, YYNGEE. V was shortened by 3 bases and J by 4 bases, with 16 bases between the two germline ends. In DNA, the CDR3 is TGTGCCAGCAGCGAGGTTGGCCAGGAAGTAGAGACCCAGTACTTC. Translating gives CASSEVGQEVETQYF.

This clone occurred once. The V and J genes are TRBV11-1 and TRBJ1-1, with TRBD1 matching 7 bases. Germline CDR1 reads SGHAT; CDR2 reads FQDESV (reference sequence). The CDR3 contains 15 residues. Unmatched junction bases numbered 6, after V lost 5 bases and J lost 0 bases. The DNA for the CDR3 is TGTGCCAGCAGCCGACGGGACAGCCTGAACACTGAAGCTTTCTTT. It yields the protein CASSRRDSLNTEAFF.

The V and J genes are TRBV30 and TRBJ2-7; the match to TRBD1 covers 7 bases. The CDR3 spans 14 residues. Germline trimming cut 2 bases from V and 7 bases from J; bases unmatched to any gene: 11. Germline CDR1 is GTSNPN and CDR2 is SVGIG (reference sequence). The CDR3 sequence: CAWSRGTASLEQYF. CDR3 bases: TGTGCCTGGAGTAGGGGGACAGCGAGCCTGGAGCAGTACTTC. Full variable domain (remainder filled in from reference TRBV30 and TRBJ2-7): SQTIHQWPATLVQPVGSPLSLECTVEGTSNPNLYWYRQAAGRGLQLLFYSVGIGQISSEVPQNLSASRPQDRQFILSSKKLLLSDSGFYLCAWSRGTASLEQYFGPGTRLTVT.

The chain links TRBV14 to TRBJ2-1; D may be TRBD1 (5 bases). Per germline, CDR1 SGHDN and CDR2 FVKESK. Trimming pared 1 base from V and 10 bases from J, leaving 23 bases between. This CDR3 comprises 17 residues. The CDR3 reads CASSQALARGIHTEQFF. CDR3 sequence (DNA): TGTGCCAGCAGCCAAGCCTTGGCTAGGGGTATACATACCGAGCAGTTCTTC.

The rearrangement joins TRBV10-3 to TRBJ1-2, with D possibly TRBD1 on 6 matching bases. There are 15 residues in the CDR3. CDR1 ENHRY and CDR2 SYGVKD come from the germline V gene. The V end was cut by 3 bases, the J end by 3 bases, with 14 bases between. The CDR3 region has the DNA TGTGCCATCAGTGATGCAGGGGCGGCAGACTATGGCTACACCTTC. It codes for CAISDAGAADYGYTF.